A single sample gave rise to the 2 T cell receptor beta chains below, sequenced in a study of blood T cells in healthy people across ages (dated by TCRdb to about 2015). Libraries were prepared through 5' RACE. Sequencing was performed on an Illumina HiSeq 2500. A second roughly 7 to 11 cycle PCR used a sample-barcoded 5' primer and a J-beta primer mix. TCRdb reran the public reads through fastp at Q25 and MiXCR, keeping productive beta chains. Rows matching on CDR3 protein sequence are summarized as one entry with the most common DNA and genes. This sample has 800,000 to 1,000,000 distinct CDR3 sequences in its table, and roughly 50% of those were observed once. The ten most abundant clones make up 13% of the sample. The sample was blood. These receptor sequences come from a man aged 25 to 40 in good health.

The CDR3 reads CASSLLQEKLFF. The CDR3 nucleotides are TGTGCCAGCAGCTTACTCCAAGAAAAACTGTTTTTT. The chain links TRBV7-6 to TRBJ1-4; D call uncertain. Trimming removed 2 bases from V and 8 bases from J, with 6 bases in between. CDR1 and CDR2 (germline): SGHVS, FNYEAQ. The CDR3 spans 12 residues.

The chain combines TRBV7-9 with TRBJ1-1; tentative D call: TRBD1 (5 bases). Germline assignment: CDR1 SEHNR and CDR2 FQNEAQ (reference sequence). The CDR3 runs to 10 residues. The chain's CDR3 is CVGTNTEAFF. The CDR3 DNA reads as TGTGTGGGGACGAACACTGAAGCTTTCTTT.